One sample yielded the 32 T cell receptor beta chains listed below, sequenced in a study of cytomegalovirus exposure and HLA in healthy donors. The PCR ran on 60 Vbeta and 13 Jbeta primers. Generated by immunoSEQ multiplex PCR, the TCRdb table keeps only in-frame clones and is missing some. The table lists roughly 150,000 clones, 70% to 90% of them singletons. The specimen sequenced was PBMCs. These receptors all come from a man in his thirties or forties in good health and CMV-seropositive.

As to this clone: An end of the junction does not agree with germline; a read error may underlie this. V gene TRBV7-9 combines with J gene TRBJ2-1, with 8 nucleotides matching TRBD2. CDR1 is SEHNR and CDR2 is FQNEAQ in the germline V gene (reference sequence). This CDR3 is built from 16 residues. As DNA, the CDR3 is TGTTCCAGCAGCTTATCACGGCCGGGAGGGTACAATGAGCAGTTCTTC. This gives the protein CSSSLSRPGGYNEQFF.

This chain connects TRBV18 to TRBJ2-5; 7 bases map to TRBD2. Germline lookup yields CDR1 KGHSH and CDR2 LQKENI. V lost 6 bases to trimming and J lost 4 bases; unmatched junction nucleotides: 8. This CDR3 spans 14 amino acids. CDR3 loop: CASSPWAGAETQYF. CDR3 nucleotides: TGTGCCAGCTCCCCCTGGGCGGGAGCAGAGACCCAGTACTTC.

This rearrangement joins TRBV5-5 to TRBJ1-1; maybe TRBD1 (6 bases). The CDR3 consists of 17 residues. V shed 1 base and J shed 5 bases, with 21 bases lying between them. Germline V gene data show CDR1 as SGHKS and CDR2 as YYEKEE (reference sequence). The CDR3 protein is CASSLFRQGMGYTEAFF. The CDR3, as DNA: TGTGCCAGCAGCTTGTTTCGGCAGGGGATGGGGTATACTGAAGCTTTCTTT.

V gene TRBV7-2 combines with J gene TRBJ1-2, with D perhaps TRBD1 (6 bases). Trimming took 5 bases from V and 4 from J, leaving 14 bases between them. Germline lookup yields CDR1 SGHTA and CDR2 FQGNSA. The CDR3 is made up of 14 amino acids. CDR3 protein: CASSQRDTAYGYTF. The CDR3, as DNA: TGTGCCAGCAGCCAGAGGGACACCGCCTATGGCTACACCTTC. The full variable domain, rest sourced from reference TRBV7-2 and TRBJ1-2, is GAGVSQSPSNKVTEKGKDVELRCDPISGHTALYWYRQSLGQGLEFLIYFQGNSAPDKSGLPSDRFSAERTGGSVSTLTIQRTQQEDSAVYLCASSQRDTAYGYTFGSGTRLTVV.

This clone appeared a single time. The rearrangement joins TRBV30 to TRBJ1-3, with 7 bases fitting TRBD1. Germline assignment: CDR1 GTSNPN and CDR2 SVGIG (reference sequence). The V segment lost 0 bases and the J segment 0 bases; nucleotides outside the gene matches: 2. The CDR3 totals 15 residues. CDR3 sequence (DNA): TGTGCCTGGAGTGTTACAGGGGTCTCTGGAAACACCATATATTTT. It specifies CAWSVTGVSGNTIYF.

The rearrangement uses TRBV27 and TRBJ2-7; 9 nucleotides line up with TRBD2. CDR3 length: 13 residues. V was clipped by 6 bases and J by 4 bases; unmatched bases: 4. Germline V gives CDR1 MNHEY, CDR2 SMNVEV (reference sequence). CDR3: CASREGLAYEQYV. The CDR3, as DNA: TGTGCCAGCAGAGAGGGACTAGCTTACGAGCAGTACGTC.

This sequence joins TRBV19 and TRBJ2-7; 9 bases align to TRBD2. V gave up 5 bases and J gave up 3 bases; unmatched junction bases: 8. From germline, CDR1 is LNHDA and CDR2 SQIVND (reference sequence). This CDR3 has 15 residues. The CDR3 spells CASSSQGLANYEQYF. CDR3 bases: TGTGCCAGTAGTTCTCAAGGACTAGCGAACTACGAGCAGTACTTC.

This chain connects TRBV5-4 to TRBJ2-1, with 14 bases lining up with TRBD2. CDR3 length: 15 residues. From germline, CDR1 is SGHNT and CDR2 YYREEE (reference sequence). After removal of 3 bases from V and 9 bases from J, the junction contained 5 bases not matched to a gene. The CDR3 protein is CASSSGTSGRVEQFF. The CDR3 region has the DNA TGTGCCAGCAGCTCCGGGACTAGCGGGAGAGTTGAGCAGTTCTTC. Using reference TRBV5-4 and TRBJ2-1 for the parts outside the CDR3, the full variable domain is ETGVTQSPTHLIKTRGQQVTLRCSSQSGHNTVSWYQQALGQGPQFIFQYYREEENGRGNFPPRFSGLQFPNYSSELNVNALELDDSALYLCASSSGTSGRVEQFFGPGTRLTVL.

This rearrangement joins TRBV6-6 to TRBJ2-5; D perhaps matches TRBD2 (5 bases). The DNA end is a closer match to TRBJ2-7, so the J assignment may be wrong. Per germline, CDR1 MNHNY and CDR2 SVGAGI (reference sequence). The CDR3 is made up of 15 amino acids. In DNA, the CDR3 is TGTGCCAGCAGTTACTCGCGAGGGTCCCCCTACGAGCAGTACTTC. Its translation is CASSYSRGSPYEQYF.

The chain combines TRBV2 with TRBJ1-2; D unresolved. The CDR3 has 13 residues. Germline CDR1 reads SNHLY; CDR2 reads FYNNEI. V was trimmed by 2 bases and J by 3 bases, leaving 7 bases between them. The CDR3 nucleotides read TGTGCCAGCAGTGAAAGTGCGTACTATGGCTACACCTTC. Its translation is CASSESAYYGYTF.

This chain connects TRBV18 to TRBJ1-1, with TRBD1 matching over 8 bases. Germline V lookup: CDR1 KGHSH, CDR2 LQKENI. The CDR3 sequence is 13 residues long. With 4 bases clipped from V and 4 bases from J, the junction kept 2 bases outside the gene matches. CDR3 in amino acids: CASSHDRGTEAFF. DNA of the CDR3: TGTGCCAGCTCACACGACAGGGGCACTGAAGCTTTCTTT.

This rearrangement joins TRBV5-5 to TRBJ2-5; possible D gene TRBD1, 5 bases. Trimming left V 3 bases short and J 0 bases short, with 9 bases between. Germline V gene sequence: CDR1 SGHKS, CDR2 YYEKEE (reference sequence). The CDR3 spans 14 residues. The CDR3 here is CASSSTVNQETQYF. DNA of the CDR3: TGTGCCAGCAGCTCGACAGTGAACCAAGAGACCCAGTACTTC. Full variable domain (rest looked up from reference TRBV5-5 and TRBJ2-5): DAGVTQSPTHLIKTRGQQVTLRCSPISGHKSVSWYQQVLGQGPQFIFQYYEKEERGRGNFPDRFSARQFPNYSSELNVNALLLGDSALYLCASSSTVNQETQYFGPGTRLLVL.

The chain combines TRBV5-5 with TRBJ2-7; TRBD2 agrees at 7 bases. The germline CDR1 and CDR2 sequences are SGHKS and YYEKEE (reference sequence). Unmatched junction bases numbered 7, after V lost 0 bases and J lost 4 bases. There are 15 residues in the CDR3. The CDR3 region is CASSLAGRERYEQYF. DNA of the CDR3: TGTGCCAGCAGCTTGGCCGGGCGGGAGAGGTACGAGCAGTACTTC.

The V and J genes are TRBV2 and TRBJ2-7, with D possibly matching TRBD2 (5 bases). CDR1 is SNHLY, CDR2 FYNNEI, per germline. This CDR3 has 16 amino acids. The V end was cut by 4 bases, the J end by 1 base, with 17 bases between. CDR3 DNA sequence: TGTGCCAGCAGTGTCCCCCTGGCGGGTGGGTCCTACGAGCAGTACTTC. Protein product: CASSVPLAGGSYEQYF.

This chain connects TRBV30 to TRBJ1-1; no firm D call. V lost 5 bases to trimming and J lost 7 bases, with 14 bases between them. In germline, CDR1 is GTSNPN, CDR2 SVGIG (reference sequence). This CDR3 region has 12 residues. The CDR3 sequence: CAWGAPVGEAFF. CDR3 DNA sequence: TGTGCCTGGGGTGCCCCGGTCGGTGAAGCTTTCTTT. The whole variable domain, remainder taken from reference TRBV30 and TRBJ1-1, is SQTIHQWPATLVQPVGSPLSLECTVEGTSNPNLYWYRQAAGRGLQLLFYSVGIGQISSEVPQNLSASRPQDRQFILSSKKLLLSDSGFYLCAWGAPVGEAFFGQGTRLTVV.

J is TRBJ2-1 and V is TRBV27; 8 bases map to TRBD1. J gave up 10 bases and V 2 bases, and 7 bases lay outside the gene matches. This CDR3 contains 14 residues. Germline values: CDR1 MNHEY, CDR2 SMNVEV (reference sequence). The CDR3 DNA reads TGTGCCAGCAGTTTAACTCGGACAGGGTTCGAGCAGTTCTTC. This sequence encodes CASSLTRTGFEQFF.

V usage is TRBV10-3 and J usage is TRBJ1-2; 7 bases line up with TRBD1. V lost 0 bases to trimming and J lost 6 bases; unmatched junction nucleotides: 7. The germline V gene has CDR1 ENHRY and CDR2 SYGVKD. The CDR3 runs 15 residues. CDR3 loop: CAISESTEGGHGYTF. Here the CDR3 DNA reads TGTGCCATCAGTGAGTCGACTGAAGGGGGCCATGGCTACACCTTC.

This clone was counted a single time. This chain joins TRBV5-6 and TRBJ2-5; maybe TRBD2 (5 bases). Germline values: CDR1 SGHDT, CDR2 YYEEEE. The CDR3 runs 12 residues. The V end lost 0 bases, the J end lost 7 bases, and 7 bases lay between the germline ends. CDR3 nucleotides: TGTGCCAGCAGCTTGGATCGGGGGACCCAGTACTTC. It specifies CASSLDRGTQYF.

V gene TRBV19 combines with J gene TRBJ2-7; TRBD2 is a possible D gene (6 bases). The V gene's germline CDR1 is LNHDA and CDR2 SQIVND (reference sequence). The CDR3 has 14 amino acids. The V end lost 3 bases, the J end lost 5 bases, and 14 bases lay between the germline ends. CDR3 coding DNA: TGTGCCAGTAGTATGACGGCGGGAAGACACGAGCAGTACTTC. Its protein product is CASSMTAGRHEQYF.

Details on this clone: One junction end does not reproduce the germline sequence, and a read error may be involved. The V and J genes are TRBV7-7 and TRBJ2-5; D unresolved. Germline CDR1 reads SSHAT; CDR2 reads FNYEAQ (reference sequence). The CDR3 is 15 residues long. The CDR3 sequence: CASSLSEGAEETQYF. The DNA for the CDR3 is TGTGCTAGCAGCTTATCGGAAGGAGCCGAAGAGACCCAGTACTTC.

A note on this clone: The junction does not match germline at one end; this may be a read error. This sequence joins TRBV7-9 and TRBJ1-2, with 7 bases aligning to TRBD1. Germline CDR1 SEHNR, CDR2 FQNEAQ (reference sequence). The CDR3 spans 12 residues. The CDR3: CSSSHAGGGYTF. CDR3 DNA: TGTTCCAGCAGCCACGCAGGGGGGGGCTACACCTTC. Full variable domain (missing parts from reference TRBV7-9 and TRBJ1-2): DTGVSQNPRHKITKRGQNVTFRCDPISEHNRLYWYRQTLGQGPEFLTYFQNEAQLEKSRLLSDRFSAERPKGSFSTLEIQRTEQGDSAMYLCSSSHAGGGYTFGSGTRLTVV.

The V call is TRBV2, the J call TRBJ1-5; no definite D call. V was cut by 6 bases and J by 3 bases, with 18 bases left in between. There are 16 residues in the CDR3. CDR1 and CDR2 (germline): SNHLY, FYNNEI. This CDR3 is CASSAQPPGINQPQHF. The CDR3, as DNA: TGTGCCAGCAGCGCGCAACCTCCAGGAATCAATCAGCCCCAGCATTTT.

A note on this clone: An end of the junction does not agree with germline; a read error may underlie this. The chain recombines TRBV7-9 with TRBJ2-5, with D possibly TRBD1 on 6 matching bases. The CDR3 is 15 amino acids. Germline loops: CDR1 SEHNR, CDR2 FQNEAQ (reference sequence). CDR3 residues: CSSSHIRQGPETQYF. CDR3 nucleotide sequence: TGTTCCAGCAGCCATATCAGGCAGGGGCCAGAGACCCAGTACTTC. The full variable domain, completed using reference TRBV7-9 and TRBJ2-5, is DTGVSQNPRHKITKRGQNVTFRCDPISEHNRLYWYRQTLGQGPEFLTYFQNEAQLEKSRLLSDRFSAERPKGSFSTLEIQRTEQGDSAMYLCSSSHIRQGPETQYFGPGTRLLVL.

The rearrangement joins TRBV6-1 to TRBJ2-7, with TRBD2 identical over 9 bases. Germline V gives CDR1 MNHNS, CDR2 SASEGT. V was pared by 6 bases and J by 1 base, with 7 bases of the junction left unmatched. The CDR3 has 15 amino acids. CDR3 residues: CASSSLAGRSYEQYF. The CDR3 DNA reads TGTGCCAGCAGCTCTCTAGCGGGAAGATCCTACGAGCAGTACTTC.

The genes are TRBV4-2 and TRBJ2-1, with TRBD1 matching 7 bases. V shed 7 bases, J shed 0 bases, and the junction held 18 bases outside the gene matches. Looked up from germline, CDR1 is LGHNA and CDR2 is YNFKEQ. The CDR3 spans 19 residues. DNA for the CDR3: TGTGCCAGCAACGGGGACAGCCTGGTGGACCCCAGCTCCTACAATGAGCAGTTCTTC. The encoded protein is CASNGDSLVDPSSYNEQFF.

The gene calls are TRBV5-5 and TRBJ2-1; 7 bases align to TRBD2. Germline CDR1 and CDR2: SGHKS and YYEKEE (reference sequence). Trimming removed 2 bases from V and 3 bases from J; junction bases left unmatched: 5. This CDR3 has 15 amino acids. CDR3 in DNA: TGTGCCAGCAGCTTTGGGGGGGTCCTCTACAATGAGCAGTTCTTC. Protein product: CASSFGGVLYNEQFF.

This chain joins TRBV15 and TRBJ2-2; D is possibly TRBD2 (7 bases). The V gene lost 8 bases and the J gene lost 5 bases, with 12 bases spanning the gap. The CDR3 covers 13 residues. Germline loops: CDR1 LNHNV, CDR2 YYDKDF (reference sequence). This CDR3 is CATGGGWTGELFF. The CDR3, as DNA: TGTGCCACCGGGGGGGGCTGGACCGGGGAGCTGTTTTTT.

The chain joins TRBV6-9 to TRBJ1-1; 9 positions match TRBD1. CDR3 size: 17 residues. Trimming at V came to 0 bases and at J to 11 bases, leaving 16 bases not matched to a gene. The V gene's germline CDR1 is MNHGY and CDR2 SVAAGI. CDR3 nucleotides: TGTGCCAGCAGTTATTCGGAGGGAACAGGGGGCGGTTTCGGGGCTTTCTTT. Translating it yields CASSYSEGTGGGFGAFF.

This chain's CDR3 is CASSPFGGPYNEQFF. CDR3 nucleotides: TGTGCCAGCTCACCCTTCGGGGGACCCTACAATGAGCAGTTCTTC. The chain uses TRBV18 and TRBJ2-1, with D possibly being TRBD2 (6 bases). CDR1 is KGHSH, CDR2 LQKENI, per germline. Trimming removed 3 bases from V and 2 bases from J, with 11 bases in between. This CDR3 has 15 residues.

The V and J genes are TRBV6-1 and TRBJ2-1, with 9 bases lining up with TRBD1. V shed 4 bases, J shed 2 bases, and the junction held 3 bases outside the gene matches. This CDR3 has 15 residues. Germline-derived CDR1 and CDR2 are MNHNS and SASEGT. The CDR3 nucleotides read TGTGCCAGCAGTGGGACAGGGGCAACCTACAATGAGCAGTTCTTC. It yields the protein CASSGTGATYNEQFF.

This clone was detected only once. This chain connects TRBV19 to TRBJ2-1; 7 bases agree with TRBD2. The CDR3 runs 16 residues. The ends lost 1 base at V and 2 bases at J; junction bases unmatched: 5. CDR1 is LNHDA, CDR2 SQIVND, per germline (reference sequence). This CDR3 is CASSIGSSGPYNEQFF. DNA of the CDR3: TGTGCCAGTAGTATAGGATCTAGCGGCCCCTACAATGAGCAGTTCTTC.

The chain's CDR3 is CASSSAGGPYEQYF. In nucleotides, the CDR3 is TGTGCCAGTAGTAGCGCGGGAGGTCCCTACGAGCAGTACTTC. This chain connects TRBV19 to TRBJ2-7; 8 nucleotides agree with TRBD2. In germline, CDR1 is LNHDA, CDR2 SQIVND (reference sequence). The CDR3 covers 14 residues. The trim removed 4 bases at V and 2 bases at J, leaving 4 bases unmatched.